A single sample is the source of the 21 T cell receptor beta chains below, sequenced in a study of CD8+CD57+ T cells in acquired aplastic anemia. CDR3 and TCR beta VDJ profiling relied on genomic DNA as the template. TCRdb redid the calling of the reads with MiXCR, one entry per CDR3 protein. Of roughly 190,000 distinct CDR3 sequences in the sample, roughly half were seen once. Sample: sorted CD4+, CD8+, or CD8+CD57+ T cells (not recorded which) from PBMCs. These receptors were taken from a human donor in good health, serving as a control.

This clonotype showed up many times. V usage is TRBV7-8 and J usage is TRBJ2-3, with D unclear. This CDR3 contains 17 residues. V lost 4 bases, J lost 1 base, and 18 bases lay in between. Germline-derived CDR1 and CDR2 are SGHVS and FQNEAQ. The CDR3 nucleotides are TGTGCCAGCAGCTCCCCGAGGAAGCAACCGGGCACAGATACGCAGTATTTT. The encoded protein is CASSSPRKQPGTDTQYF. Combining the CDR3 with reference TRBV7-8 and TRBJ2-3 gives the whole variable domain GAGVSQSPRYKVAKRGQDVALRCDPISGHVSLFWYQQALGQGPEFLTYFQNEAQLDKSGLPSDRFFAERPEGSVSTLKIQRTQQEDSAVYLCASSSPRKQPGTDTQYFGPGTRLTVL.

The gene calls are TRBV6-6 and TRBJ2-1; 10 nucleotides align to TRBD1. Trimming at V came to 4 bases and at J to 6 bases, leaving 6 bases not matched to a gene. CDR3 length: 15 residues. CDR1 is MNHNY and CDR2 is SVGAGI in the germline V gene (reference sequence). The CDR3, as DNA: TGTGCCAGCAGTTCCGGGACAGGGGTGGCCAATGAGCAGTTCTTC. Its protein is CASSSGTGVANEQFF.

The chain carries TRBV2 and TRBJ2-5; TRBD2 matches at 8 bases. V dropped 8 bases and J dropped 0; count of bases not matched to a gene: 11. Germline-derived CDR1 and CDR2 are SNHLY and FYNNEI. The CDR3 sequence is 16 residues long. This CDR3 is CASLWGSGGDQETQYF. For the CDR3, the DNA is TGTGCCAGCCTCTGGGGGAGCGGGGGCGACCAAGAGACCCAGTACTTC.

The V gene is TRBV25-1, the J gene TRBJ2-6; 8 positions agree with TRBD1. CDR1 and CDR2 from the germline V gene are MGHDK and SYGVNS. This CDR3 is 18 amino acids long. The V gene end was trimmed by 8 bases and the J gene end by 1 base; junction bases not matched to a gene: 13. CDR3: CASSPSQGAQSGANVLTF. For the CDR3, the DNA is TGTGCCAGCTCACCGAGCCAGGGGGCGCAGTCTGGGGCCAACGTCCTGACTTTC. The full variable domain, with the rest looked up from reference TRBV25-1 and TRBJ2-6, is EADIYQTPRYLVIGTGKKITLECSQTMGHDKMYWYQQDPGMELHLIHYSYGVNSTEKGDLSSESTVSRIRTEHFPLTLESARPSHTSQYLCASSPSQGAQSGANVLTFGAGSRLTVL.

This clonotype was found once. The chain carries TRBV9 and TRBJ2-1; D is perhaps TRBD1 (6 bases). This CDR3 comprises 13 residues. Trimming removed 2 bases at V and 6 bases at J, with 9 bases between. Germline values: CDR1 SGDLS, CDR2 YYNGEE. CDR3 nucleotides: TGTGCCAGCAGCGTCCGGGACATCAATGAGCAGTTCTTC. It codes for CASSVRDINEQFF.

Ten or more counts support this clonotype. The CDR3 DNA reads TGTGCCAGCAGTTTAAGGCCAGGCGATCAGCCCCAGCATTTT. Amino acids: CASSLRPGDQPQHF. The chain employs TRBV12-3 or TRBV12-4 and TRBJ1-5; D gene unclear. Between the trimmed V and J ends, which lost 2 bases and 5 bases, there was a span of 10 bases. The CDR3 has 14 amino acids.

Here the CDR3 reads CATSRADSAGNTIYF. The CDR3 DNA is TGTGCCACCAGCAGAGCAGACAGCGCAGGAAACACCATATATTTT. This sequence joins TRBV15 and TRBJ1-3, with D maybe TRBD1 (5 bases). V was trimmed by 1 base and J by 4 bases, leaving 11 bases between them. CDR3 length equals 15 residues. Germline V CDR1 and CDR2: LNHNV, YYDKDF (reference sequence).

This clonotype was counted once. The chain is built from TRBV24-1 and TRBJ2-7; unclear D gene. From germline, CDR1 is KGHDR and CDR2 SFDVKD. V was trimmed by 7 bases and J by 7 bases, leaving 10 bases between them. This CDR3 spans 11 amino acids. The CDR3 loop is CATSIDSEQYF. CDR3 sequence (DNA): TGTGCCACCAGCATCGACTCTGAGCAGTACTTC.

The V and J genes are TRBV5-5 and TRBJ2-7; weak D call: TRBD2 (5 bases). The length of the CDR3 is 14 residues. V lost 2 bases and J 0 bases, leaving 9 bases between the germline ends. Germline loops: CDR1 SGHKS, CDR2 YYEKEE (reference sequence). The CDR3 protein is CASSLRGFSYEQYF. The CDR3 DNA sequence: TGTGCCAGCAGCTTACGGGGATTCTCCTACGAGCAGTACTTC.

The V gene is TRBV13, the J gene TRBJ1-1; no definite D call. Germline CDR1 reads PRHDT; CDR2 reads FYEKMQ (reference sequence). The CDR3 runs to 12 residues. Trimming left V 4 bases short and J 5 bases short, with 8 bases between. The CDR3 sequence: CASSSFRTEAFF. The CDR3 DNA reads as TGTGCCAGCAGCTCCTTTAGGACTGAAGCTTTCTTT. The whole variable domain, remainder taken from reference TRBV13 and TRBJ1-1, is AAGVIQSPRHLIKEKRETATLKCYPIPRHDTVYWYQQGPGQDPQFLISFYEKMQSDKGSIPDRFSAQQFSDYHSELNMSSLELGDSALYFCASSSFRTEAFFGQGTRLTVV.

The chain recombines TRBV5-1 with TRBJ2-5, with TRBD2 identical over 15 bases. In germline, CDR1 is SGHRS, CDR2 YFSETQ. The CDR3 loop spans 16 amino acids. J gave up 4 bases and V 3 bases, and 4 bases lay outside the gene matches. CDR3 bases: TGCGCCAGCAGCTCCTGGACTAGCGGGGGGGCAGAGACCCAGTACTTC. Encoded protein: CASSSWTSGGAETQYF.

The chain carries TRBV9 and TRBJ2-7; no reliable D call. Trimming took 4 bases from V and 6 from J, leaving 14 bases between them. Germline CDR1 reads SGDLS; CDR2 reads YYNGEE. CDR3 size: 13 residues. The CDR3 coding sequence is TGTGCCAGCAGCCCGGCTTCCCGGGTCGAGCAGTACTTC. It specifies CASSPASRVEQYF.

This clonotype was detected ten times or more. This sequence joins TRBV7-6 and TRBJ2-1; D remains unclear. CDR3 length equals 15 residues. Trimming cost V 1 base and J 3 bases, with 10 bases left between them. CDR1 and CDR2 (germline): SGHVS, FNYEAQ. The CDR3 DNA reads TGTGCCAGCAGCTTAGGGCAGGCCAGCTACAATGAGCAGTTCTTC. Amino acid sequence: CASSLGQASYNEQFF. The full variable domain, rest sourced from reference TRBV7-6 and TRBJ2-1, is GAGVSQSPRYKVTKRGQDVALRCDPISGHVSLYWYRQALGQGPEFLTYFNYEAQQDKSGLPNDRFSAERPEGSISTLTIQRTEQRDSAMYRCASSLGQASYNEQFFGPGTRLTVL.

As regards this clonotype: Compared with germline, one end of the junction differs, possibly owing to a read error. The V and J genes are TRBV10-3 and TRBJ2-3, with 8 bases fitting TRBD1. The CDR3 is 15 residues long. Looked up from germline, CDR1 is ENHRY and CDR2 is SYGVKD. This CDR3 is CASTKTGGFTDTQCF. The DNA for the CDR3 is TGTGCCAGCACAAAAACAGGGGGTTTCACAGATACGCAGTGTTTT.

This clonotype was seen many times. The chain combines TRBV19 with TRBJ2-7; D unclear. V lost 6 bases and J lost 3, with 21 bases in between. The germline CDR1 and CDR2 sequences are LNHDA and SQIVND (reference sequence). The CDR3 has 16 residues. CDR3 nucleotide sequence: TGTGCCAGTAGACTCCAGTGGGCCTCGGTAGGCTACGAGCAGTACTTC. Translating it yields CASRLQWASVGYEQYF. Supplemented by reference TRBV19 and TRBJ2-7, the full variable domain reads DGGITQSPKYLFRKEGQNVTLSCEQNLNHDAMYWYRQDPGQGLRLIYYSQIVNDFQKGDIAEGYSVSREKKESFPLTVTSAQKNPTAFYLCASRLQWASVGYEQYFGPGTRLTVT.

There are many counts of this clonotype. The chain uses TRBV20-1 and TRBJ2-5; tentatively, D is TRBD2 (5 bases). The CDR3 consists of 13 residues. Between the trimmed V and J ends, which lost 1 base and 3 bases, there was a span of 9 bases. Germline V gene lookup returns CDR1 DFQATT and CDR2 SNEGSKA (reference sequence). CDR3 sequence (DNA): TGCAGTGCTAGAGTCCTAGCAGAAGAGACCCAGTACTTC. Amino acid sequence: CSARVLAEETQYF.

This clonotype appeared a few times. V is TRBV10-2 and J is TRBJ2-1; 10 bases are shared with TRBD1. The CDR3 is 16 amino acids. Germline V gene sequence: CDR1 WSHSY, CDR2 SAAADI. Trimming at V came to 7 bases and at J to 4 bases, leaving 10 bases not matched to a gene. CDR3 bases: TGCGCCAGCAACGCCGGGACAGGGGTCCCTTACAATGAGCAGTTCTTC. Amino acids: CASNAGTGVPYNEQFF.

The V gene is TRBV15, the J gene TRBJ1-2; D might be TRBD1 (5 bases). V gave up 1 base and J gave up 6 bases, with 12 bases separating them. The CDR3 totals 14 residues. Germline V gene sequence: CDR1 LNHNV, CDR2 YYDKDF (reference sequence). The CDR3, as DNA: TGTGCCACCAGCAGAGGACAGCGGGAACATGGCTACACCTTC. The encoded protein is CATSRGQREHGYTF.

The chain recombines TRBV19 with TRBJ1-5; D unclear. V dropped 3 bases and J dropped 0 bases, with 9 bases sitting between them. The length of the CDR3 is 15 residues. In germline, CDR1 is LNHDA, CDR2 SQIVND (reference sequence). Here the CDR3 DNA reads TGTGCCAGTAGTATCCCGGCTCATAGCAATCAGCCCCAGCATTTT. Amino acid sequence: CASSIPAHSNQPQHF.

The table lists this clonotype with a few counts. The chain joins TRBV4-1 to TRBJ1-1; 12 bases fit TRBD1. The CDR3 is made up of 18 amino acids. Losses at the gene ends were 2 bases for V and 5 bases for J; bases not matched to a gene: 12. In germline, CDR1 is MGHRA, CDR2 YSYEKL. In DNA, the CDR3 is TGCGCCAGCAGCCAATGGGGGACAGGGGGCGGAGGGAGGACTGAAGCTTTCTTT. Translation gives CASSQWGTGGGGRTEAFF.

This CDR3 reads CSARVLAGDKETQYF. Written as DNA, the CDR3 is TGCAGTGCTAGAGTACTAGCGGGGGACAAAGAGACCCAGTACTTC. This chain connects TRBV20-1 to TRBJ2-5; 11 bases are shared with TRBD2. The CDR3 loop spans 15 amino acids. The germline V gene has CDR1 DFQATT and CDR2 SNEGSKA (reference sequence). V was pared by 1 base and J by 3 bases, with 4 bases of the junction left unmatched.